Below are 3 T cell receptor beta chains sequenced from a single sample in a study of blood T cells in healthy people across ages. PCR was performed a second time for about 7 to 12 cycles using a sample-barcoded 5' primer and a J-beta primer mix. From the 5' RACE reads, TCRdb called clonotypes with MiXCR, one entry per CDR3 protein. The data hold under 2 million distinct CDR3 sequences, with about 32% observed a single time. Material for sequencing was blood. Receptors originate from a young woman in good health.

The chain employs TRBV7-2 and TRBJ2-7, with D maybe TRBD2 (6 bases). The CDR3 spans 14 residues. V was shortened by 11 bases and J by 0 bases, with 17 bases between the two germline ends. In germline, CDR1 is SGHTA, CDR2 FQGNSA. The CDR3 protein is CAGAPGLGSYEQYF. The CDR3 nucleotides read TGTGCCGGGGCCCCGGGACTGGGCTCCTACGAGCAGTACTTC. Full variable domain (outside the CDR3, taken from reference TRBV7-2 and TRBJ2-7): GAGVSQSPSNKVTEKGKDVELRCDPISGHTALYWYRQSLGQGLEFLIYFQGNSAPDKSGLPSDRFSAERTGGSVSTLTIQRTQQEDSAVYLCAGAPGLGSYEQYFGPGTRLTVT.

This clonotype was detected many times. The chain links TRBV7-2 to TRBJ2-4, with D hard to call. The germline gives CDR1 SGHTA, CDR2 FQGNSA. The CDR3 runs to 12 residues. Trimming left V 4 bases short and J 5 bases short, with 6 bases between. CDR3 residues: CASSSTENIQYF. The CDR3 DNA reads TGTGCCAGCAGCTCCACAGAAAACATTCAGTACTTC.

The chain joins TRBV21-1 to TRBJ2-1; the table calls TRBD1, which could not be checked here. TRBV21-1 counts as a pseudogene. The CDR3 has 18 residues. The CDR3 loop reads CASSKGGKTGTGHNEQFF. CDR3 sequence (DNA): TGTGCCAGCAGCAAAGGGGGGAAGACCGGGACAGGGCACAATGAGCAGTTCTTC.